The TCR beta chain under discussion was sequenced for a study of blood T cell repertoires in COVID-19. For the study at large: Samples representing acute and convalescent COVID-19 were sourced from the United States, Italy and Spain. PBMCs, B-cell-depleted T cells, or T cells were the source of the cDNA or gDNA that made up the material.

Original data processing: Estimates of nucleated cell counts were drawn from the amplification of reference gene primers. Using immunoSEQ multiplex PCR, the repertoire was profiled, and TCRdb retains in-frame clones only, with some absent. V and J calls plus clone size are reproduced from that table; the DNA served to infer D and trimming. The table has about 200,000 clones, nearly 90% seen once; the top ten hold roughly 21%. V shed 5 bases and J shed 0 bases, with 17 bases lying between them. The CDR3 spans 17 residues. Germline CDR1 is SGHTA and CDR2 is FQGNSA. Sequenced sample: peripheral blood. This chain links TRBV7-2 with TRBJ2-1, with a tentative D call TRBD2 (6 bases). The TCR sequence derives from a man aged 55 to 69 with active or convalescent COVID-19. The CDR3 DNA reads TGTGCCAGCAGCGTAACCCGGGACGGGAGCTCCTACAATGAGCAGTTCTTC. It specifies CASSVTRDGSSYNEQFF.